This TCR beta chain was obtained from a study of T cell repertoires in breast cancer. A second nested PCR with blocking oligonucleotides suppressed unpaired genes. Using its own MiXCR run on the emulsion pairing reads, TCRdb lists one record per CDR3 protein. This repertoire shows some 37,000 distinct CDR3 sequences, 45% found once; its top ten account for around 60%. This CDR3 is built from 11 residues. Germline lookup yields CDR1 MNHNY and CDR2 SVGAGI (reference sequence). The V and J ends lost 4 bases and 3 bases respectively, with 4 bases between them. Study-wide results and limits: Different nucleotide sequences encoded the shared TCRs, suggesting antigen-driven expansion.

Turning to this clonotype: Its target is not known.

An expanded emulsion RT-PCR with primers for all TCR V genes paired CD8+ T cell chains. The chain recombines TRBV6-6 with TRBJ2-7, with D uncertain. The sample taken for sequencing was CD8+ T cells. This TCR was recovered from a pool of human donors with breast cancer or a healthy control (not recorded which). Here the CDR3 reads CASSSVYEQYF. The CDR3 bases are TGTGCCAGCAGTTCGGTCTACGAGCAGTACTTC.